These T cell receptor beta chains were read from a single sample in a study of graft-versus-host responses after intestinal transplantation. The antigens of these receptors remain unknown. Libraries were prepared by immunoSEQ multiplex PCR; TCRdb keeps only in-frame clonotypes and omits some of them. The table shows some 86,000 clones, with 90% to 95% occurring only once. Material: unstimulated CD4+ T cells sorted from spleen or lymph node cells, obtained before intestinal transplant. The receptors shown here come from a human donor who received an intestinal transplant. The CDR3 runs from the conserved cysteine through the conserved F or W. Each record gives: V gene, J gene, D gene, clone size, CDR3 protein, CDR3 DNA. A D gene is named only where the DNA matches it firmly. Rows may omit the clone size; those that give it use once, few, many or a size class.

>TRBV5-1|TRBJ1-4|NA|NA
CASSESPATNEKLFF
TGCGCCAGCAGCGAGAGTCCTGCAACTAATGAAAAACTGTTTTTT
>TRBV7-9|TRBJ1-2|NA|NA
CASSLAGTLINYGYTF
TGTGCCAGCAGCTTAGCGGGGACACTGATTAACTATGGCTACACCTTC
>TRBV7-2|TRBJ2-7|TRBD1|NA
CASSSNRGLGEQYF
TGTGCCAGCAGCTCAAACAGGGGTCTGGGAGAGCAGTACTTC
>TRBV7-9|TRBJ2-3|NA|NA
CASSPVDFSTDTQYF
TGTGCCAGCAGCCCAGTGGACTTCAGCACAGATACGCAGTATTTT
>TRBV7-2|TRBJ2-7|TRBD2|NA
CASSLVAGDITYEQYF
TGTGCCAGCAGCTTGGTAGCGGGGGATATTACCTACGAGCAGTACTTC
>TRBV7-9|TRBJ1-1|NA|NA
CASSLQAMNTEAFF
TGTGCCAGCAGCTTACAGGCTATGAACACTGAAGCTTTCTTT
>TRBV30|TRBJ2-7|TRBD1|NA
CAWSVLGTVPNEQYF
TGTGCCTGGAGTGTACTGGGGACAGTGCCCAACGAGCAGTACTTC
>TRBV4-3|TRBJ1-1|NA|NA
CASSQYRRDTEAFF
TGCGCCAGCAGCCAATACAGGAGGGACACTGAAGCTTTCTTT
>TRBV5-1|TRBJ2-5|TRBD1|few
CASSWGPGTGEETQYF
TGCGCCAGCAGCTGGGGTCCCGGGACAGGGGAAGAGACCCAGTACTTC
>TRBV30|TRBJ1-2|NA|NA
CAWSVVGARYGYTF
TGTGCCTGGAGTGTTGTGGGGGCGCGGTATGGCTACACCTTC
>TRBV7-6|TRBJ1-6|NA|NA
CASSRQEGSPLHF
TGTGCCAGCAGTCGACAGGAAGGGTCACCCCTCCACTTT
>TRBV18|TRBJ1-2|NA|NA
CASSPDRGYGYTF
TGTGCCAGCTCACCAGACCGGGGCTATGGCTACACCTTC
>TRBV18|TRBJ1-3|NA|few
CASSPTGGSGNTIYF
TGTGCCAGCTCCCCAACGGGGGGCTCTGGAAACACCATATATTTT
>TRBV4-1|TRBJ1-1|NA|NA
CASSYTLNAQGYTEAFF
TGCGCCAGCAGCTATACACTTAATGCTCAGGGGTACACTGAAGCTTTCTTT
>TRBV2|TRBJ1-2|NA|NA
CASSETAGDYGYTF
TGTGCCAGCAGTGAAACGGCAGGGGACTATGGCTACACCTTC
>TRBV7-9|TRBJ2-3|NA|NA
CASSFGGLVVDTQYF
TGTGCCAGCAGCTTTGGGGGCCTGGTCGTAGATACGCAGTATTTT
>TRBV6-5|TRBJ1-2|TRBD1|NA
CASSYGGTGGYGYTF
TGTGCCAGCAGTTACGGGGGGACAGGGGGTTATGGCTACACCTTC
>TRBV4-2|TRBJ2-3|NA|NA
CASSQAKRGGHEDTQYF
TGTGCCAGCAGCCAAGCCAAGAGGGGGGGCCACGAAGATACGCAGTATTTT
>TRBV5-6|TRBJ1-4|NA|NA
CASSEGRGGEKLFF
TGTGCCAGCAGCGAGGGCAGAGGAGGGGAAAAACTGTTTTTT
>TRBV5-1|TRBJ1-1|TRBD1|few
CASSYDRDTEAFF
TGCGCCAGCAGTTATGACAGGGACACTGAAGCTTTCTTT
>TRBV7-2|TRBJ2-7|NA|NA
CASSPQFSLRGSYEQYF
TGTGCCAGCAGCCCCCAATTTTCTCTGCGGGGCTCCTACGAGCAGTACTTC
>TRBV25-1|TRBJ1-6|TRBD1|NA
CASSERNRGRPALHF
TGTGCCAGCAGTGAACGAAACAGGGGGCGTCCTGCCCTCCACTTT
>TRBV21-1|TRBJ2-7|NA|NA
CASSSGTGGSYEQYF
TGTGCCAGCAGCAGCGGGACAGGGGGCTCCTACGAGCAGTACTTC
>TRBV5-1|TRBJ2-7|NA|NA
CASSFRMGHEQYF
TGCGCCAGCAGTTTTCGAATGGGGCACGAGCAGTACTTC
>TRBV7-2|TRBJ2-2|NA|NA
CASSLVGAGNTGELFF
TGTGCCAGCAGCTTAGTTGGAGCGGGCAACACCGGGGAGCTGTTTTTT
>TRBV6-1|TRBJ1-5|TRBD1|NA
CASRVGGGGNQPQHF
TGTGCCAGCAGGGTCGGAGGGGGCGGCAATCAGCCCCAGCATTTT
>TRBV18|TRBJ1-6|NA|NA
CASSPRGGDSPLHF
TGTGCCAGCTCACCGAGGGGGGGAGATTCACCCCTCCACTTT
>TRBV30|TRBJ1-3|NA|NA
CASDSPSGNTIYF
TGTGCCTCCGACAGCCCCTCTGGAAACACCATATATTTT
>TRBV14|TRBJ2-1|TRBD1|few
CASSQSTGARSNTWHEQFF
TGTGCCAGCAGCCAGAGCACAGGGGCGCGCTCCAACACATGGCATGAGCAGTTCTTC
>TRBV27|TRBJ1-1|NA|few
CASSFREGSSVAFF
TGTGCCAGCAGTTTTCGCGAGGGCAGTAGTGTAGCTTTCTTT
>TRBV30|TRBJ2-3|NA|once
CAWSWQSTDTQYF
TGTGCCTGGAGTTGGCAGAGCACAGATACGCAGTATTTT
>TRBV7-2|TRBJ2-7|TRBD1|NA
CASSLERGRYEQYF
TGTGCCAGCAGTTTAGAGAGGGGGCGCTACGAGCAGTACTTC